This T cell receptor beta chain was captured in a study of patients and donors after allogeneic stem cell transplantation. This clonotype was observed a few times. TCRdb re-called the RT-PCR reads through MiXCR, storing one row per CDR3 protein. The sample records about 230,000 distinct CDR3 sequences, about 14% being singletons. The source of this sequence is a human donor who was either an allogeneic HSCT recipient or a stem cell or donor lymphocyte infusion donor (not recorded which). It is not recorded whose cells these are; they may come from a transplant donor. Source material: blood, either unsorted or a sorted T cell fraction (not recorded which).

The CDR3: CASSQDKGHDYGYTF. For the CDR3, the DNA is TGTGCCAGCAGCCAAGATAAGGGGCATGACTATGGCTACACCTTC. The genes are TRBV4-2 and TRBJ1-2, with a weak D call TRBD1 (5 bases). This CDR3 contains 15 residues. The germline V and J ends were trimmed by 0 bases and 3 bases, with 11 bases remaining between them. From germline, CDR1 is LGHNA and CDR2 YNFKEQ.